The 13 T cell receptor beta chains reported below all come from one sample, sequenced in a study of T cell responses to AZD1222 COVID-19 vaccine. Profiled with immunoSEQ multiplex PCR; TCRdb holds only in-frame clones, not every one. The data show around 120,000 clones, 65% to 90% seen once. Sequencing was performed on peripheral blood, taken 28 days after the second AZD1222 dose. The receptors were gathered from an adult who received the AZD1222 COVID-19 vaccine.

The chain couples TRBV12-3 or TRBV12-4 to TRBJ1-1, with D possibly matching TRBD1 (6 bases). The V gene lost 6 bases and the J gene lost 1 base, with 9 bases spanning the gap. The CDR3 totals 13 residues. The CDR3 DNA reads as TGTGCCAGCAGGCTACAGGGGAACACTGAAGCTTTCTTT. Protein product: CASRLQGNTEAFF.

The CDR3 spells CASSLAGLATSQETQYF. The DNA for the CDR3 is TGCGCCAGCAGCTTGGCCGGACTAGCGACAAGCCAAGAGACCCAGTACTTC. The chain couples TRBV5-1 to TRBJ2-5, with 9 bases matching TRBD2. This CDR3 region has 17 residues. Germline CDR1 and CDR2: SGHRS and YFSETQ. V lost 0 bases to trimming and J lost 1 base; unmatched junction nucleotides: 7.

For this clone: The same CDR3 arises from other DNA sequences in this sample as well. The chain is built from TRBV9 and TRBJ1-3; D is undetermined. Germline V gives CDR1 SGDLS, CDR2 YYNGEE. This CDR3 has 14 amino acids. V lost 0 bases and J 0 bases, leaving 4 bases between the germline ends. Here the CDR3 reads CASSVGRSGNTIYF. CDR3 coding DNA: TGTGCCAGCAGCGTAGGGCGCTCTGGAAACACCATATATTTT.

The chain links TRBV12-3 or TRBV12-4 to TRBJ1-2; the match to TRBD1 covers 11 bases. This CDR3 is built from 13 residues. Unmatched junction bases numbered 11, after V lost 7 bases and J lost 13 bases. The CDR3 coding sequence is TGTGCCAGCAATCTAGGGGGACAGGGGGTTTCCACCTTC. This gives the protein CASNLGGQGVSTF.

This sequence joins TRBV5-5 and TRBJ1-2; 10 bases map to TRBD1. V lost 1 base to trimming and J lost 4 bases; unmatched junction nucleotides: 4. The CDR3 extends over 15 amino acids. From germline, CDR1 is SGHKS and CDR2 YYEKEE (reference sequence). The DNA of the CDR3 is TGTGCCAGCAGCTTGAGGACAGGGGGTAGCTATGGCTACACCTTC. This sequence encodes CASSLRTGGSYGYTF.

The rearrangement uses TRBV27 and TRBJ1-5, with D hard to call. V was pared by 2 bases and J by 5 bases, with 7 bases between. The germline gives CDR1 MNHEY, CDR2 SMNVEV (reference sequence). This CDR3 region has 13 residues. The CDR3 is CASSLNYYQPQHF. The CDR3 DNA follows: TGTGCCAGCAGTTTAAATTATTATCAGCCCCAGCATTTT.

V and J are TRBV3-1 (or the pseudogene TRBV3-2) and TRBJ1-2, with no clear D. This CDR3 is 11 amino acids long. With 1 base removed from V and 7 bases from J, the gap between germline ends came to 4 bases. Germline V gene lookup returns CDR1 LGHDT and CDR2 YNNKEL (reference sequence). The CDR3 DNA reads TGTGCCAGCAGCCAAGCTGTTGGCTACACCTTC. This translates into CASSQAVGYTF.

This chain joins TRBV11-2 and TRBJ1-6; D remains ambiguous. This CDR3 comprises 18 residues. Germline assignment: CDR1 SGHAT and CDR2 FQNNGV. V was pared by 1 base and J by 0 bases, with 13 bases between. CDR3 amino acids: CASSLGVSKGSYNSPLHF. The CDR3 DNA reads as TGTGCCAGCAGCTTAGGGGTATCGAAGGGCTCCTATAATTCACCCCTCCACTTT. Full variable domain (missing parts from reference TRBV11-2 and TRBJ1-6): EAGVAQSPRYKIIEKRQSVAFWCNPISGHATLYWYQQILGQGPKLLIQFQNNGVVDDSQLPKDRFSAERLKGVDSTLKIQPAKLEDSAVYLCASSLGVSKGSYNSPLHFGNGTRLTVT.

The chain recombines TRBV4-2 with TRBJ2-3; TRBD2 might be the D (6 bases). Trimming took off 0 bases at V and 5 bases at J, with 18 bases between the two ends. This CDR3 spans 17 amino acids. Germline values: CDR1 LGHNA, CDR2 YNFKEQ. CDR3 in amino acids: CASSQEANGGRGDTQYF. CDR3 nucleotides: TGTGCCAGCAGCCAAGAGGCCAACGGGGGTAGGGGAGATACGCAGTATTTT.

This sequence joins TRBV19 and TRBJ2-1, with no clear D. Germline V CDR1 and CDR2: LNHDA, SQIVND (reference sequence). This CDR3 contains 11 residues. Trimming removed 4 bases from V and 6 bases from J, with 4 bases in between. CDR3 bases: TGTGCCAGTAGTACAGCCAATGAGCAGTTCTTC. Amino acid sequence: CASSTANEQFF.

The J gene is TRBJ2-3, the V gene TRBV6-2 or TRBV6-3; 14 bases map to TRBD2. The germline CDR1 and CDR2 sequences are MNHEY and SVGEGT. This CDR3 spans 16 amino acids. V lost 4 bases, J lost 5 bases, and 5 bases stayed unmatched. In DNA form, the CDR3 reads TGTGCCAGCAGTTCGGGACTAGCGGGGGTACTAGATACGCAGTATTTT. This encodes CASSSGLAGVLDTQYF.

In DNA, the CDR3 is TGTGCCAGTTCCAATTGGGGAACAGCGAACACCGGGGAGCTGTTTTTT. Protein product: CASSNWGTANTGELFF. This chain connects TRBV9 to TRBJ2-2; D is unresolved. The germline gives CDR1 SGDLS, CDR2 YYNGEE. Trimming took off 8 bases at V and 0 bases at J, with 17 bases between the two ends. The CDR3 extends over 16 amino acids.

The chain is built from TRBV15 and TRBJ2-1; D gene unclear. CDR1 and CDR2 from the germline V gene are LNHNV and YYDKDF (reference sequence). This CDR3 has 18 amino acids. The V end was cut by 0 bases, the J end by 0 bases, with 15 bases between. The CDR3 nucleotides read TGTGCCACCAGCAGAGATAGGTCCGACGCCAGCTCCTACAATGAGCAGTTCTTC. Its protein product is CATSRDRSDASSYNEQFF.